Below, 27 T cell receptor beta chains from the same sample are listed, as sequenced in a study of T cell repertoires in cytomegalovirus infection. In TCRdb, the reads were re-called with MiXCR into one record per CDR3 protein. The data contain approximately 550,000 distinct CDR3 sequences, 15% to 20% of them singletons. Sequenced material: CD8+ T cells from PBMCs. The receptors derive from a human donor in good health (CMV status not recorded). Some clones in this sample may be carry-over from other donors' samples.

This clonotype was counted a few times. The gene calls are TRBV13 and TRBJ1-1, with TRBD1 matching 8 bases. The germline gives CDR1 PRHDT, CDR2 FYEKMQ (reference sequence). Germline trimming cut 7 bases from V and 4 bases from J; bases unmatched to any gene: 8. This CDR3 is 14 amino acids long. CDR3 loop: CASIMTGEGTEAFF. In DNA form, the CDR3 reads TGTGCCAGCATCATGACAGGGGAGGGCACTGAAGCTTTCTTT.

In its sample, this clonotype was seen a few times. V usage is TRBV12-3 or TRBV12-4 and J usage is TRBJ1-1, with D hard to call. Trimming cost V 3 bases and J 3 bases, with 11 bases left between them. The CDR3 loop spans 14 amino acids. In nucleotides, the CDR3 is TGTGCCAGCAGTTTGAGTCTTCTGGACACTGAAGCTTTCTTT. Translated, it gives CASSLSLLDTEAFF.

In its sample, this clonotype was seen a few times. The J gene is TRBJ1-1, the V gene TRBV4-1; TRBD1 is a possible D gene (5 bases). The CDR3 runs 15 residues. Per germline, CDR1 MGHRA and CDR2 YSYEKL. Trimming left V 1 base short and J 4 bases short, with 13 bases between. The DNA of the CDR3 is TGCGCCAGCAGCCAAGCTCGGGGCACCGTCACTGAAGCTTTCTTT. Its protein is CASSQARGTVTEAFF.

The chain recombines TRBV3-1 with TRBJ2-4; TRBD1 might be the D (5 bases). V was clipped by 3 bases and J by 3 bases, with 9 bases between them. CDR3 length equals 14 residues. The germline CDR1 and CDR2 sequences are LGHDT and YNNKEL (reference sequence). For the CDR3, the DNA is TGTGCCAGCAGCCACGCAGGGCGCAAAAACATTCAGTACTTC. Amino acid sequence: CASSHAGRKNIQYF.

This clonotype occurred many times. The chain couples TRBV7-9 to TRBJ1-3; possible D gene TRBD1, 5 bases. CDR1 SEHNR and CDR2 FQNEAQ come from the germline V gene (reference sequence). Deletions cut 2 bases from V and 0 bases from J, with 14 bases between. The CDR3 runs 17 residues. The CDR3 spells CASSLPSVGTSGNTIYF. The CDR3 DNA follows: TGTGCCAGCAGCTTACCCTCGGTGGGGACCTCTGGAAACACCATATATTTT.

Regarding this clonotype: It is likely a read error, because the conserved phenylalanine at the end of the CDR3 is missing. The chain combines TRBV7-3 with TRBJ2-1, with 7 bases aligning to TRBD2. CDR3 length equals 16 residues. The germline V gene has CDR1 SGHTA and CDR2 FQGTGA. With 2 bases clipped from V and 6 bases from J, the junction kept 10 bases outside the gene matches. CDR3 nucleotide sequence: TGTGCCAGCAGCTTAGGCGGGGGAGGCGCTTTCAATGAGCAGTTCTTG. It encodes CASSLGGGGAFNEQFL.

The table lists this clonotype with many counts. The chain is built from TRBV2 and TRBJ1-6; 7 nucleotides align to TRBD1. This CDR3 comprises 18 residues. Germline loops: CDR1 SNHLY, CDR2 FYNNEI. J gave up 3 bases and V 0 bases, and 8 bases lay outside the gene matches. CDR3 sequence (DNA): TGTGCCAGCAGTGAAGCGCCAACAGGGGACAACTATAATTCACCCCTCCACTTT. Its translation: CASSEAPTGDNYNSPLHF.

The chain combines TRBV9 with TRBJ2-2; D unclear. The ends were cut back, 3 bases at V and 4 bases at J, with 13 bases in the middle. Germline-derived CDR1 and CDR2 are SGDLS and YYNGEE. The CDR3 spans 15 residues. Here the CDR3 DNA reads TGTGCCAGCAGCGGGACGGAGTGGAGCACCGGGGAGCTGTTTTTT. This gives the protein CASSGTEWSTGELFF.

This clonotype appeared many times. V and J are TRBV14 and TRBJ1-2, with D possibly being TRBD1 (6 bases). V lost 2 bases to trimming and J lost 4 bases, with 14 bases between them. This CDR3 region has 15 residues. Germline V gene sequence: CDR1 SGHDN, CDR2 FVKESK. The chain's CDR3 is CASSQRSGGAYGYTF. The CDR3 DNA sequence: TGTGCCAGCAGCCAACGTTCGGGGGGCGCCTATGGCTACACCTTC.

This clonotype was detected ten times or more. This chain uses TRBV6-1 with TRBJ1-3; possibly TRBD1 for D (5 bases). The V and J ends lost 7 bases and 3 bases respectively, with 16 bases between them. Germline V CDR1 and CDR2: MNHNS, SASEGT. This CDR3 comprises 15 residues. The CDR3 loop reads CASIRMGRDGNTIYF. The CDR3, as DNA: TGTGCCAGCATCCGGATGGGCAGGGATGGAAACACCATATATTTT.

There are a few counts of this clonotype. The chain is built from TRBV9 and TRBJ2-7, with 12 bases matching TRBD2. Germline values: CDR1 SGDLS, CDR2 YYNGEE. The CDR3 sequence is 16 residues long. Trimming removed 3 bases from V and 4 bases from J; junction bases left unmatched: 8. CDR3 in DNA: TGTGCCAGCAGCGCACGGGGGACTAGCGGGTATTACGAGCAGTACTTC. This codes for CASSARGTSGYYEQYF.

This clonotype was recorded many times. The chain has TRBV11-2 and TRBJ2-5; TRBD2 is a possible D gene (5 bases). V lost 9 bases to trimming and J lost 4 bases, with 30 bases between them. CDR1 and CDR2 (germline): SGHAT, FQNNGV. The CDR3 has 18 amino acids. The CDR3 loop is CASSALEPHEFGGETQYF. DNA of the CDR3: TGTGCCAGTAGCGCCTTGGAGCCACACGAGTTTGGAGGAGAGACCCAGTACTTC.

This clonotype was counted ten times or more. V usage is TRBV19 and J usage is TRBJ2-1; 12 bases map to TRBD2. This CDR3 has 16 amino acids. V was pared by 4 bases and J by 3 bases, with 4 bases of the junction left unmatched. Germline-derived CDR1 and CDR2 are LNHDA and SQIVND (reference sequence). The DNA for the CDR3 is TGTGCCAGTAGTAAAAGGACTAGCGGGATCTACAATGAGCAGTTCTTC. This encodes CASSKRTSGIYNEQFF.

This clonotype was seen many times. This rearrangement joins TRBV28 to TRBJ2-3, with 8 positions matching TRBD2. CDR1 MDHEN and CDR2 SYDVKM come from the germline V gene. The CDR3 covers 16 residues. V lost 3 bases to trimming and J lost 4 bases; unmatched junction nucleotides: 9. CDR3 coding DNA: TGTGCCAGCAGTTTGGTGGTAGCGGGAAGGTCAGATACGCAGTATTTT. Translating it yields CASSLVVAGRSDTQYF. Together with reference TRBV28 and TRBJ2-3, the CDR3 gives the full variable domain: DVKVTQSSRYLVKRTGEKVFLECVQDMDHENMFWYRQDPGLGLRLIYFSYDVKMKEKGDIPEGYSVSREKKERFSLILESASTNQTSMYLCASSLVVAGRSDTQYFGPGTRLTVL.

The rearrangement joins TRBV5-4 to TRBJ2-3, with 7 bases matching TRBD2. V was pared by 4 bases and J by 2 bases, with 10 bases of the junction left unmatched. The CDR3 has 16 residues. Germline lookup yields CDR1 SGHNT and CDR2 YYREEE (reference sequence). The CDR3 loop reads CASSLPGGVATDTQYF. CDR3 sequence (DNA): TGTGCCAGCAGCCTACCTGGGGGGGTGGCCACAGATACGCAGTATTTT.

This clonotype was detected a few times. V is TRBV23-1 and J is TRBJ2-1; the D gene could be TRBD1 or TRBD2 (5 bases each). TRBV23-1 qualifies as an ORF whose function is uncertain. The CDR3 is made up of 17 amino acids. V gave up 3 bases and J gave up 8 bases, with 23 bases separating them. CDR3 in DNA: TGCGCCAGCAGTCAGGCAGGGAGTCATACTACCGGGCATGAGCAGTTCTTC. Translation: CASSQAGSHTTGHEQFF.

This clonotype has a handful of counts. The V call is TRBV9, the J call TRBJ2-7; no clear D. CDR3 size: 14 residues. Germline V CDR1 and CDR2: SGDLS, YYNGEE. V lost 0 bases to trimming and J lost 2 bases, with 9 bases between them. The CDR3 DNA reads as TGTGCCAGCAGCGTAGGTGGCTTAGCCTACGAGCAGTACTTC. This codes for CASSVGGLAYEQYF.

This clonotype was counted many times. The chain links TRBV20-1 to TRBJ2-7; 8 positions agree with TRBD1. With 5 bases clipped from V and 2 bases from J, the junction kept 20 bases outside the gene matches. CDR3 length equals 18 residues. CDR1 and CDR2 from the germline V gene are DFQATT and SNEGSKA (reference sequence). For the CDR3, the DNA is TGCAGTGCTTCTTCGAGACAGGGGCTGCAATCAAATCCCTACGAGCAGTACTTC. Protein sequence: CSASSRQGLQSNPYEQYF.

This clonotype showed up just a few times. The chain employs TRBV29-1 and TRBJ1-2, with D maybe TRBD1 (6 bases). V lost 4 bases, J lost 5 bases, and 11 bases lay in between. The CDR3 extends over 12 amino acids. CDR1 is SQVTM, CDR2 ANQGSEA, per germline. CDR3 nucleotides: TGCAGCGTTGCAGGGGTTAAGTATGGCTACACCTTC. Its translation: CSVAGVKYGYTF.

This clonotype was found many times. CDR3 protein: CASSYSEGNTEAFF. The CDR3 DNA follows: TGTGCCAGCAGTTACTCAGAGGGGAACACTGAAGCTTTCTTT. The chain couples TRBV6-5 to TRBJ1-1; D remains unclear. This CDR3 region has 14 residues. The germline V and J ends were trimmed by 0 bases and 1 base, with 6 bases remaining between them. Looked up from germline, CDR1 is MNHEY and CDR2 is SVGAGI.

The CDR3 region is CASSLAGGSANTEAFF. In DNA, the CDR3 is TGTGCCAGCAGCTTGGCCGGCGGGTCCGCGAACACTGAAGCTTTCTTT. The J gene is TRBJ1-1, the V gene TRBV5-5; no firm D call. Deletions cut 0 bases from V and 1 base from J, with 13 bases between. Germline loops: CDR1 SGHKS, CDR2 YYEKEE (reference sequence). This CDR3 contains 16 residues.

This clonotype was picked up a small number of times. This rearrangement joins TRBV19 to TRBJ2-1, with D possibly TRBD2 on 6 matching bases. Germline CDR1 LNHDA, CDR2 SQIVND (reference sequence). The CDR3 contains 16 residues. V lost 7 bases and J 0 bases, leaving 16 bases between the germline ends. The CDR3 sequence: CASTQVAGSSYNEQFF. CDR3 nucleotide sequence: TGTGCCAGTACCCAGGTGGCGGGGAGCTCCTACAATGAGCAGTTCTTC.

This clonotype was picked up many times. The V call is TRBV6-5, the J call TRBJ1-1; 10 bases align to TRBD1. There are 17 residues in the CDR3. V trimming: 0 bases; J trimming: 2 bases; junction bases outside the gene matches: 6. Per germline, CDR1 MNHEY and CDR2 SVGAGI. The CDR3: CASSYSLGTGVNTEAFF. CDR3 DNA sequence: TGTGCCAGCAGTTACTCTCTGGGGACAGGGGTTAACACTGAAGCTTTCTTT.

This clonotype has a count of ten or more. The rearrangement links TRBV7-8 to TRBJ2-7; 10 bases map to TRBD2. The trim removed 4 bases at V and 13 bases at J, leaving 7 bases unmatched. Looked up from germline, CDR1 is SGHVS and CDR2 is FQNEAQ. The CDR3 loop spans 12 amino acids. The CDR3 DNA sequence: TGTGCCAGCAGCTCGGAGGGGACTAGCGCCTACTTC. It specifies CASSSEGTSAYF.

This clonotype was seen a handful of times. The chain recombines TRBV27 with TRBJ2-7; D could derive from TRBD1 or TRBD2 (6 bases each). The CDR3 extends over 18 amino acids. V lost 4 bases, J lost 4 bases, and 26 bases lay in between. In germline, CDR1 is MNHEY, CDR2 SMNVEV (reference sequence). CDR3 residues: CASSSPFGRNRVPYEQYF. The CDR3 bases are TGTGCCAGCAGTTCGCCGTTTGGGAGGAACAGGGTACCTTACGAGCAGTACTTC.

This clonotype was detected a few times. The chain recombines TRBV19 with TRBJ1-1; D is ambiguous. The CDR3 has 11 amino acids. V dropped 5 bases and J dropped 12 bases, with 13 bases sitting between them. Germline V gene sequence: CDR1 LNHDA, CDR2 SQIVND (reference sequence). This CDR3 reads CASSVGISTFF. For the CDR3, the DNA is TGTGCCAGTAGTGTGGGGATTTCCACTTTCTTT.

There are many counts of this clonotype. The chain recombines TRBV7-2 with TRBJ2-5; 8 positions agree with TRBD2. This CDR3 is 14 amino acids long. V shed 4 bases, J shed 5 bases, and the junction held 6 bases outside the gene matches. From germline, CDR1 is SGHTA and CDR2 FQGNSA. The CDR3 here is CASSSLGGRETQYF. CDR3 nucleotide sequence: TGTGCCAGCAGCTCCTTAGGCGGGAGGGAGACCCAGTACTTC.